This T cell receptor beta chain was profiled in a study of technical replicates of blood from several donors. The table came from immunoSEQ multiplex PCR; TCRdb's copy has only in-frame clones and leaves some out. The sample gives about 73,000 clones, 93% of which show up once; 0.25% is in the top ten. The length of the CDR3 is 14 residues. Trimming took off 1 base at V and 5 bases at J, with 12 bases between the two ends. Germline V gives CDR1 SGDLS, CDR2 YYNGEE. The sequencing input was T cells isolated from PBMCs. This TCR derives from a human donor in good health. J is TRBJ1-1 and V is TRBV9; no clear D gene. CDR3 residues: CASSVSGRGTEAFF. CDR3 nucleotides: TGTGCCAGCAGCGTATCTGGCAGAGGTACTGAAGCTTTCTTT.